This entry lists 2 T cell receptor beta chains sequenced from one sample in a study of human T cells and chemical hapten exposure. Time point of the sample: pre-sensitization, week 0. Treatment indicated: therapeutic diphenylcyclopropenone sensitization with weekly scalp DPC. MiXCR, run by TCRdb on the RACE reads, gives a single entry per CDR3 protein. The repertoire holds nearly 110,000 distinct CDR3 sequences, 10% to 15% seen once, with around 1.5% in the top ten. The sample here was whole blood, taken in connection with sensitization to the hapten diphenylcyclopropenone (DPC). These receptors came from a woman aged 45-60 years with alopecia areata. Some clones in this sample may be carry-over from other donors' samples.

The chain joins TRBV24-1 to TRBJ2-1, with TRBD2 identical over 9 bases. Trimming removed 5 bases from V and 6 bases from J; junction bases left unmatched: 10. CDR1 KGHDR and CDR2 SFDVKD come from the germline V gene. The CDR3 totals 16 residues. The CDR3 here is CATSGVSGRTSNEQFF. CDR3 sequence (DNA): TGTGCCACCAGTGGTGTGAGCGGGAGGACCTCCAATGAGCAGTTCTTC.

The gene calls are TRBV29-1 and TRBJ2-7; D might be TRBD2 (6 bases). Trimming pared 6 bases from V and 0 bases from J, leaving 15 bases between. This CDR3 is built from 14 residues. Germline assignment: CDR1 SQVTM and CDR2 ANQGSEA. The DNA of the CDR3 is TGCAGCGTGGAACGGGACTCTGACTCCTACGAGCAGTACTTC. Translation gives CSVERDSDSYEQYF.